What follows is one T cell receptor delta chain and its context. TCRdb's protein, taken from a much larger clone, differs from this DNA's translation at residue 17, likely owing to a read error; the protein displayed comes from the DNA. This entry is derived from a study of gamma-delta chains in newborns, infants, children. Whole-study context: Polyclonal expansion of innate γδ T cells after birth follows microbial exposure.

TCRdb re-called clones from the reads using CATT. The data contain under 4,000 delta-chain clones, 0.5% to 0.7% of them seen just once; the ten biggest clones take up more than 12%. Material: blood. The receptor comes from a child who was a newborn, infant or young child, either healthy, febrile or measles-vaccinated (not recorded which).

The CDR3 DNA is TGTGCCTGTGACACCGTCTGGGGGATACGGTCCTGGGACACCCGACAGACGTTTTTC. Amino acid sequence: CACDTVWGIRSWDTRQTFF. The chain employs TRDV2 and TRDJ3; 12 nucleotides align to TRDD3. This CDR3 region has 19 residues. Germline V gives CDR1 GEAIGNYY, CDR2 EKD.